This TCR beta chain was captured by sequencing in a study of T cells in Graves' hyperthyroidism and ophthalmopathy. Amplified TCR beta CDR3 regions derived from RNA transcripts. TCR CDR3 underwent first-round RT-PCR with the HTBI primer set. TCRdb itself ran the multiplex PCR reads through MiXCR, one entry per CDR3 protein. The sample shows approximately 530,000 distinct CDR3 sequences, just under 20% of them seen only once. This clonotype was recorded many times. Ophthalmopathy patients had moderate-to-severe active disease, CAS ≥3, NOSPECS ≥4, and disease duration under 3 months. Each diagnosis drew on symptoms, thyroxine, TRAb, thyroid ultrasound and orbital computed tomography findings. V was pared by 3 bases and J by 0 bases, with 5 bases between. The CDR3 extends over 14 amino acids.

The sequenced sample consisted of blood. The sequence was collected from a man aged 35 to 55 with Graves' ophthalmopathy. This chain connects TRBV12-3 or TRBV12-4 to TRBJ1-4; D ambiguous. The CDR3 region has the DNA TGTGCCAGCAGTTTTGGTCCAACTAATGAAAAACTGTTTTTT. Translating it yields CASSFGPTNEKLFF.